The present entry profiles one T cell receptor (beta chain) with its context. This sample stems from a study of T cell changes during pregnancy in multiple sclerosis. The CDR3 is 15 residues long. From germline, CDR1 is SGHTA and CDR2 FQGNSA. Trimming left V 1 base short and J 0 bases short, with 6 bases between. Assay used: immunoSEQ multiplex PCR; TCRdb lists only in-frame clones, some missing. The sample lists 45,000 or so clones, approximately 96% seen once, with over 0.8% in the top ten. The chain uses TRBV7-2 and TRBJ2-2, with D possibly TRBD1 on 5 matching bases. This material consisted of peripheral blood, taken in the second trimester of pregnancy. This TCR derives from a female donor with multiple sclerosis, enrolled in a pregnancy study. The CDR3 here is CASSLGQTNTGELFF. Written as DNA, the CDR3 is TGTGCCAGCAGCTTAGGACAGACGAACACCGGGGAGCTGTTTTTT.